What follows are 5 T cell receptor beta chains derived from one specimen sequenced in a study of cytomegalovirus exposure and HLA in healthy donors. PCR amplification relied on 60 Vbeta primers (plus 13 Jbeta primers). Libraries were prepared by immunoSEQ multiplex PCR; TCRdb keeps only in-frame clonotypes and omits some of them. This sample has approximately 130,000 clones, with around 74% found just once. The sequenced sample consisted of PBMCs. The receptors come from a man aged 25-45 years in good health and CMV-seronegative.

Comment on this clone: Other DNA sequences in this specimen translate into the identical CDR3. The rearrangement joins TRBV28 to TRBJ1-2, with 8 bases lining up with TRBD1. The ends lost 5 bases at V and 8 bases at J; junction bases unmatched: 16. Looked up from germline, CDR1 is MDHEN and CDR2 is SYDVKM. This CDR3 spans 16 amino acids. The CDR3 sequence is CASSTGQGGFWAGYTF. The CDR3 DNA reads TGTGCCAGCAGTACCGGACAGGGAGGTTTTTGGGCAGGCTACACCTTC.

The chain uses TRBV18 and TRBJ2-7; 9 bases align to TRBD1. This CDR3 region has 15 residues. CDR1 is KGHSH and CDR2 is LQKENI in the germline V gene. Unmatched junction bases numbered 5, after V lost 2 bases and J lost 3 bases. The CDR3 region is CASSPRQGEVYEQYF. The CDR3 DNA follows: TGTGCCAGCTCACCAAGACAGGGGGAAGTCTACGAGCAGTACTTC.

The chain uses TRBV5-4 and TRBJ2-5; D uncertain. Trimming took 0 bases from V and 0 from J, leaving 6 bases between them. CDR1 and CDR2 (germline): SGHNT, YYREEE (reference sequence). The CDR3 contains 14 residues. The CDR3 bases are TGTGCCAGCAGCTTGGTGGGCGACCAAGAGACCCAGTACTTC. This codes for CASSLVGDQETQYF.

The rearrangement uses TRBV2 and TRBJ1-3; 9 bases fit TRBD1. Germline V gene data show CDR1 as SNHLY and CDR2 as FYNNEI. The V gene end was trimmed by 6 bases and the J gene end by 4 bases; junction bases not matched to a gene: 7. This CDR3 comprises 15 residues. The CDR3 DNA sequence: TGTGCCAGCAGCCTGGGACAGGGATCGGGAAACACCATATATTTT. Residues: CASSLGQGSGNTIYF.

V is TRBV14 and J is TRBJ2-3, with 11 bases identical to TRBD2. CDR1 is SGHDN and CDR2 is FVKESK in the germline V gene. After removal of 5 bases from V and 0 bases from J, the junction contained 4 bases not matched to a gene. CDR3 length: 16 residues. DNA for the CDR3: TGTGCCAGCAGCTCACTAGCGGGGGCTAGCACAGATACGCAGTATTTT. Translated: CASSSLAGASTDTQYF.